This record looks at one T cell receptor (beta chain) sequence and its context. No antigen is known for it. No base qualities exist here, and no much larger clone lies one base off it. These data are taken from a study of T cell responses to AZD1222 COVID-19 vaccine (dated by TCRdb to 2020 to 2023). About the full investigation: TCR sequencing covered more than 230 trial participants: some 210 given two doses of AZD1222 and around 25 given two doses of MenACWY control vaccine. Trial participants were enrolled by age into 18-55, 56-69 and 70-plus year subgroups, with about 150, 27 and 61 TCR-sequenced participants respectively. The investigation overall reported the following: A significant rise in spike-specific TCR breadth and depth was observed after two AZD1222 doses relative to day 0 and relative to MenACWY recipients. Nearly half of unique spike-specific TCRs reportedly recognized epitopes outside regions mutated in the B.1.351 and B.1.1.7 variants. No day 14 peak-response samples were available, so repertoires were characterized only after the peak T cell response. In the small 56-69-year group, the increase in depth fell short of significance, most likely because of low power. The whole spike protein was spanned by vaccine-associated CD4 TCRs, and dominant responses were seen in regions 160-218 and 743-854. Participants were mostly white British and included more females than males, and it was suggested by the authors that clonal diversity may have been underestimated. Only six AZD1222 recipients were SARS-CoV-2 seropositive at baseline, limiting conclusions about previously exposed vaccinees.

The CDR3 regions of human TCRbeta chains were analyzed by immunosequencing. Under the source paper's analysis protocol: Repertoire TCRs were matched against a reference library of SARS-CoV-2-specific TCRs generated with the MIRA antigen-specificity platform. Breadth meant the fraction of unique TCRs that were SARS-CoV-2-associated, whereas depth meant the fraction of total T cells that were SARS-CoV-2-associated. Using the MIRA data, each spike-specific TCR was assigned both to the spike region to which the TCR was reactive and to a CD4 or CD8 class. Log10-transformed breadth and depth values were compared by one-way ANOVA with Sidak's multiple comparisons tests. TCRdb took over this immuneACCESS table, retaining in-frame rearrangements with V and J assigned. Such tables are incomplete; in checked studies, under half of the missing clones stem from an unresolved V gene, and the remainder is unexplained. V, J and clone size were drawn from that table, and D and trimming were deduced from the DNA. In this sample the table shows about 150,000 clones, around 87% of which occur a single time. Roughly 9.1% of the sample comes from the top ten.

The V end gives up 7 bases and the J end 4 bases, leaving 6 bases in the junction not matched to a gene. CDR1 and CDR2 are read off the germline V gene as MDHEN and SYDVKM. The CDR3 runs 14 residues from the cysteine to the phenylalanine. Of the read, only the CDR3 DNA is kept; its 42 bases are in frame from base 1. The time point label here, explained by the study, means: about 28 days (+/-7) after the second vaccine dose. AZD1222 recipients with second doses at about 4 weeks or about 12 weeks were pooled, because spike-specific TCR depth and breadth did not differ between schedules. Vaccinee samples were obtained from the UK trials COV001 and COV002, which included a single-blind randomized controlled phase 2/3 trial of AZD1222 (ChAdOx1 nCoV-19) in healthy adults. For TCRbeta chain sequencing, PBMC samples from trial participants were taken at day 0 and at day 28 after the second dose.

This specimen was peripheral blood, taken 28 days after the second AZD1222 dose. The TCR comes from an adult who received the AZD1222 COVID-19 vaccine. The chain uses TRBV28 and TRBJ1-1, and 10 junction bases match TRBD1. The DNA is TGTGCCAGCATGACAGGGGGCGCGGCCACTGAAGCTTTCTTT. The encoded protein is CASMTGGAATEAFF.